Presented here are 8 T cell receptor beta chains from one specimen sequenced in a study of CD8 T cells in ankylosing spondylitis. Study-wide results and limits: Seemingly distinctive of ankylosing spondylitis blood was a TCR beta motif formed by eight highly homologous variants.

Their cognate antigens are unknown. TCRdb redid the calling of the 5' RACE reads with MiXCR, one entry per CDR3 protein. The data show 750,000 to 850,000 distinct CDR3 sequences, roughly 12% seen once. Sequences were obtained from blood, either unsorted or a sorted T cell fraction (not recorded which). These receptors were taken from a male donor with ankylosing spondylitis.

The J gene is TRBJ2-5, the V gene TRBV9; 8 bases map to TRBD1. The CDR3 has 15 residues. The V segment lost 0 bases and the J segment 5 bases; nucleotides outside the gene matches: 6. Germline loops: CDR1 SGDLS, CDR2 YYNGEE. This CDR3 reads CASSVATDREETQYF. The DNA for the CDR3 is TGTGCCAGCAGCGTAGCTACGGACAGGGAGGAGACCCAGTACTTC.

The V call is TRBV20-1, the J call TRBJ2-3, with D possibly TRBD1 on 5 matching bases. V dropped 4 bases and J dropped 3 bases, with 11 bases sitting between them. Germline V gene data show CDR1 as DFQATT and CDR2 as SNEGSKA (reference sequence). The CDR3 length is 13 residues. CDR3 residues: CSAKMTATDTQYF. The DNA for the CDR3 is TGCAGTGCTAAGATGACAGCGACAGATACGCAGTATTTT.

The V and J genes are TRBV7-9 and TRBJ1-5, with D perhaps TRBD1 (5 bases). V was cut by 3 bases and J by 4 bases, with 19 bases left in between. This CDR3 is 17 amino acids long. The germline V gene has CDR1 SEHNR and CDR2 FQNEAQ (reference sequence). CDR3: CASSLIEQAEGNQPQHF. The CDR3 DNA follows: TGTGCCAGCAGCTTGATTGAACAGGCGGAGGGGAATCAGCCCCAGCATTTT.

The sample holds many counts of this clonotype. J is TRBJ2-1 and V is TRBV5-5; D is undetermined. The CDR3 extends over 13 amino acids. The V gene lost 2 bases and the J gene lost 10 bases, with 13 bases spanning the gap. Germline V gene sequence: CDR1 SGHKS, CDR2 YYEKEE (reference sequence). The CDR3 here is CASSFHNLQEQFF. CDR3 coding DNA: TGTGCCAGCAGCTTTCACAACCTACAGGAGCAGTTCTTC.

This clonotype was counted a few times. The chain recombines TRBV20-1 with TRBJ2-7; no reliable D call. V was cut by 3 bases and J by 0 bases, with 15 bases left in between. CDR1 DFQATT and CDR2 SNEGSKA come from the germline V gene (reference sequence). The CDR3 extends over 15 amino acids. In nucleotides, the CDR3 is TGCAGTGCTAGTTCTTTGTCAAAGCCCTCCTACGAGCAGTACTTC. Translated, it gives CSASSLSKPSYEQYF.

The table lists this clonotype with a few counts. This chain joins TRBV18 and TRBJ2-1; no firm D call. CDR3 length: 14 amino acids. The ends were cut back, 5 bases at V and 7 bases at J, with 15 bases in the middle. Germline loops: CDR1 KGHSH, CDR2 LQKENI. DNA for the CDR3: TGTGCCAGCTCAGCGACCGGAGCCCCAAATGAGCAGTTCTTC. It specifies CASSATGAPNEQFF.

V usage is TRBV20-1 and J usage is TRBJ2-5; D might be TRBD2 (6 bases). Trimming left V 4 bases short and J 2 bases short, with 8 bases between. CDR3 size: 12 residues. Germline lookup yields CDR1 DFQATT and CDR2 SNEGSKA (reference sequence). The CDR3 loop is CSATGDQETQYF. The CDR3 DNA is TGCAGTGCTACGGGGGATCAAGAGACCCAGTACTTC.

This clonotype has more than one count but fewer than ten. The chain employs TRBV4-1 and TRBJ2-3; D gene ambiguous. Trimming left V 8 bases short and J 0 bases short, with 18 bases between. CDR3 length: 16 residues. Germline CDR1 and CDR2: MGHRA and YSYEKL. For the CDR3, the DNA is TGCGCCAGCGCCCACGGTAGGGCAAGGAGCACAGATACGCAGTATTTT. This sequence encodes CASAHGRARSTDTQYF.